This T cell receptor beta chain was sequenced during a study of blood T cells in healthy people across ages. Trimming cost V 6 bases and J 2 bases; bases outside gene matches: 12. The CDR3 is 15 amino acids. Germline assignment: CDR1 DFQATT and CDR2 SNEGSKA (reference sequence). Primed by a sample-barcoded 5' primer and a J-beta primer mix, a second PCR proceeded for about 6 to 11 cycles. TCRdb reanalysed the 5' RACE reads using MiXCR and keeps one entry per CDR3 protein. The data show roughly 700,000 distinct CDR3 sequences, around 25% seen once. For this clonotype: Its specificity is unknown.

The study, taken as a whole, reports: Across the age range, TCR beta diversity per million T cells fell in a roughly linear way. What prevented conclusive comparison of naive and antigen-experienced cells was that PBMCs were unsorted. Estimated diversity, derived from one million T cells, was regarded as an underestimate.

These data were also reused for a study on T cells of mothers and their children. As that study records: Every mother produced more than 8 million TCR beta CDR3 reads, whereas every child provided several million.

Input material: blood. The chain employs TRBV20-1 and TRBJ2-7, with 8 bases lining up with TRBD2. The source is a boy younger than 18 in good health. CDR3 loop: CSATIAGRATYEQYF. The CDR3 DNA reads as TGCAGTGCCACTATAGCGGGAAGGGCTACCTACGAGCAGTACTTC.